This T cell receptor (beta chain) was retrieved from a study of blood T cell repertoires in COVID-19. Study in general: The cDNA or gDNA used as material had been derived from T cells, B-cell-depleted T cells, or PBMCs.

The authors' processing: From reference gene primer amplification, estimates of nucleated cell counts were derived. The table came from immunoSEQ multiplex PCR; TCRdb's copy has only in-frame clones and leaves some out. V and J calls and clone size are those listed in that table; D and trimming were worked out from the DNA. The table has 140,000 to 150,000 clones, approximately 85% seen once. CDR1 is MDHEN and CDR2 is SYDVKM in the germline V gene. This CDR3 is built from 14 residues. The V gene end was trimmed by 6 bases and the J gene end by 7 bases; junction bases not matched to a gene: 9. V and J are TRBV28 and TRBJ1-5, with 7 positions matching TRBD1. The sequence derives from a man aged 65 to 85 with acute or convalescent COVID-19. Sequencing input: peripheral blood. CDR3 coding DNA: TGTGCCAGCAGGACCGACAGGGATTGGCAGCCCCAGCATTTT. Translated, it gives CASRTDRDWQPQHF.